The 12 T cell receptor beta chains presented below share a single source sample, sequenced in a study of blood T cells in healthy people across ages. The authors ran a second PCR of roughly 7 to 11 cycles using a sample-barcoded 5' primer and a J-beta primer mix. TCRdb used MiXCR to reprocess the 5' RACE reads, holding one entry per CDR3 protein. The sample holds more than 700,000 distinct CDR3 sequences, approximately 53% seen once. What was sequenced was blood. The receptors stem from an elderly man in good health.

This clonotype was recorded a few times. This chain links TRBV7-2 with TRBJ2-3; the match to TRBD2 covers 15 bases. The length of the CDR3 is 17 residues. Per the germline V gene, CDR1 is SGHTA and CDR2 is FQGNSA. V lost 3 bases and J lost 3; bases outside the gene matches: 4. The CDR3 nucleotides are TGTGCCAGCAGCTTGCGGACTAGCGGGAGGGCAACAGATACGCAGTATTTT. Protein: CASSLRTSGRATDTQYF. Together with reference TRBV7-2 and TRBJ2-3, the CDR3 gives the full variable domain: GAGVSQSPSNKVTEKGKDVELRCDPISGHTALYWYRQSLGQGLEFLIYFQGNSAPDKSGLPSDRFSAERTGGSVSTLTIQRTQQEDSAVYLCASSLRTSGRATDTQYFGPGTRLTVL.

The chain carries TRBV18 and TRBJ2-7; no clear D gene. This CDR3 has 14 residues. Between the trimmed V and J ends, which lost 0 bases and 5 bases, there was a span of 11 bases. Germline values: CDR1 KGHSH, CDR2 LQKENI. This CDR3 is CASSPPSLSDEQYF. The CDR3, as DNA: TGTGCCAGCTCACCACCGAGTTTATCCGACGAGCAGTACTTC.

This clonotype was observed a handful of times. This chain connects TRBV2 to TRBJ2-3; 7 bases agree with TRBD2. The V segment lost 9 bases and the J segment 3 bases; nucleotides outside the gene matches: 6. This CDR3 contains 13 residues. Germline loops: CDR1 SNHLY, CDR2 FYNNEI. CDR3 protein: CASHGGGTDTQYF. The CDR3 bases are TGTGCCAGTCACGGGGGAGGGACAGATACGCAGTATTTT.

V usage is TRBV5-6 and J usage is TRBJ1-6; D gene uncertain. The length of the CDR3 is 15 residues. Trimming removed 0 bases at V and 5 bases at J, with 9 bases between. Looked up from germline, CDR1 is SGHDT and CDR2 is YYEEEE. This chain's CDR3 is CASSLARLNNSPLHF. The CDR3 nucleotides are TGTGCCAGCAGCTTGGCGAGGCTGAATAATTCACCCCTCCACTTT.

The chain combines TRBV4-1 with TRBJ2-1; D possibly corresponds to TRBD1 (5 bases). The length of the CDR3 is 15 residues. The germline V and J ends were trimmed by 1 base and 7 bases, with 14 bases remaining between them. The germline gives CDR1 MGHRA, CDR2 YSYEKL. DNA of the CDR3: TGCGCCAGCAGCCAAGGAGTAGACAGTTGGAATGAGCAGTTCTTC. Protein: CASSQGVDSWNEQFF.

The genes are TRBV2 and TRBJ2-1, with D possibly matching TRBD2 (5 bases). V dropped 7 bases and J dropped 5 bases, with 12 bases sitting between them. Germline V gives CDR1 SNHLY, CDR2 FYNNEI. The CDR3 has 13 residues. The CDR3 nucleotides read TGTGCCAGCACTGCTCGGGGAAACAATGAGCAGTTCTTC. Its translation: CASTARGNNEQFF.

This clonotype was seen a few times. This sequence joins TRBV29-1 and TRBJ1-1, with D tentatively TRBD1 (5 bases). The germline V gene has CDR1 SQVTM and CDR2 ANQGSEA. This CDR3 has 12 residues. V lost 1 base and J 4 bases, leaving 7 bases between the germline ends. The CDR3 region is CSVEGDGTEAFF. CDR3 bases: TGCAGCGTTGAAGGGGACGGCACTGAAGCTTTCTTT.

V gene TRBV5-5 combines with J gene TRBJ1-2; 9 nucleotides align to TRBD1. CDR3 length: 15 amino acids. The V gene's germline CDR1 is SGHKS and CDR2 YYEKEE (reference sequence). The V segment lost 2 bases and the J segment 3 bases; nucleotides outside the gene matches: 5. Here the CDR3 reads CASSLGTGIDYGYTF. CDR3 in DNA: TGTGCCAGCAGCTTAGGGACAGGGATCGACTATGGCTACACCTTC.

The CDR3 is CASSFYRRSGLVYEQYF. The CDR3 region has the DNA TGTGCCAGCAGTTTTTACCGAAGAAGCGGACTAGTCTACGAGCAGTACTTC. This chain joins TRBV27 and TRBJ2-7, with 7 nucleotides matching TRBD2. This CDR3 has 17 residues. Unmatched junction bases numbered 14, after V lost 3 bases and J lost 3 bases. The V gene's germline CDR1 is MNHEY and CDR2 SMNVEV (reference sequence).

The rearrangement uses TRBV12-3 or TRBV12-4 and TRBJ2-3; no firm D call. The CDR3 sequence is 15 residues long. Trimming removed 6 bases at V and 0 bases at J, with 13 bases between. CDR3 DNA sequence: TGTGCCAGCAGGGGCCGGCTAGGGAGCACAGATACGCAGTATTTT. Protein: CASRGRLGSTDTQYF.

V usage is TRBV25-1 and J usage is TRBJ1-1; unclear D gene. The CDR3 runs 13 residues. Trimming removed 0 bases from V and 8 bases from J, with 10 bases in between. Germline V gene lookup returns CDR1 MGHDK and CDR2 SYGVNS. The CDR3 spells CASSEYPAGEAFF. The CDR3 DNA sequence: TGTGCCAGCAGTGAATATCCGGCCGGAGAAGCTTTCTTT.

This sequence joins TRBV4-2 and TRBJ2-7, with 9 positions matching TRBD2. The length of the CDR3 is 16 residues. Germline CDR1 LGHNA, CDR2 YNFKEQ. Unmatched junction bases numbered 11, after V lost 1 base and J lost 7 bases. CDR3 nucleotide sequence: TGTGCCAGCAGCCAAGCCCCTAGCGGGATTGGCAATGAGCAGTACTTC. Translating it yields CASSQAPSGIGNEQYF.